This TCR beta chain is from a study of blood T cells in healthy people across ages. This CDR3 is built from 14 residues. V lost 11 bases and J 11 bases, leaving 27 bases between the germline ends. Germline lookup yields CDR1 LGHDT and CDR2 YNNKEL (reference sequence). Using a J-beta primer mix together with a sample-barcoded 5' primer, a second PCR was run for roughly 6 to 12 cycles. Each CDR3 protein is one row after TCRdb ran MiXCR on the 5' RACE reads. The repertoire holds about 1,600,000 distinct CDR3 sequences, with 35% to 45% as singletons. V and J are TRBV3-1 and TRBJ2-5; a weak D match, TRBD2 (6 bases). Sequenced material: blood. The source is a woman between 18 and 30 years old in good health. CDR3 in amino acids: CASSLPGASGEQYF. CDR3 nucleotides: TGTGCCTCATCCCTGCCGGGAGCGTCTGGTGAGCAGTACTTC.